A selection of T cell receptor beta chains follows, all from one sample in a study of lymphopenia after photon versus proton radiotherapy. Sequenced by immunoSEQ multiplex PCR; TCRdb stores in-frame clones only, minus some. The sample includes about 35,000 clones, about 90% of them seen just once. Source: peripheral blood, taken from a patient treated with photon-based radiotherapy. Receptor source: a man between 60 and 75 years old with cholangiocarcinoma. CDR3s include the opening cysteine and the closing phenylalanine or tryptophan. The D gene is left open where the match is weak. Expanded clones are given a class, and other clones once, few, many or no size at all.

v_gene: TRBV5-1
abundance: NA
j_gene: TRBJ2-2
d_gene: NA
CDR3aa: CASSLDTSNTGELFF
CDR3nt: TGCGCCAGCAGCCTCGACACTTCTAACACCGGGGAGCTGTTTTTT

v_gene: TRBV11-3
abundance: NA
j_gene: TRBJ2-7
d_gene: TRBD1
CDR3aa: CASRSFGTGGEQYF
CDR3nt: TGTGCCAGCAGGTCCTTCGGGACAGGTGGCGAGCAGTACTTC

v_gene: TRBV29-1
abundance: NA
j_gene: TRBJ1-2
d_gene: NA
CDR3aa: CSAERGADYGYTF
CDR3nt: TGCAGCGCGGAACGGGGGGCGGACTATGGCTACACCTTC

v_gene: TRBV25-1
abundance: once
j_gene: TRBJ2-1
d_gene: NA
CDR3aa: CASSVGLAYNEQFF
CDR3nt: TGTGCCAGCAGTGTAGGACTGGCCTACAATGAGCAGTTCTTC

v_gene: TRBV28
abundance: NA
j_gene: TRBJ2-3
d_gene: NA
CDR3aa: CASSLITGRSTDTQYF
CDR3nt: TGTGCCAGCAGTTTAATCACAGGGAGGAGCACAGATACGCAGTATTTT

v_gene: TRBV2
abundance: NA
j_gene: TRBJ2-5
d_gene: NA
CDR3aa: CASSAEGAQYF
CDR3nt: TGTGCCAGCAGTGCCGAGGGGGCCCAGTACTTC

v_gene: TRBV11-1
abundance: NA
j_gene: TRBJ2-5
d_gene: NA
CDR3aa: CASSLSAQETQYF
CDR3nt: TGTGCCAGCAGCTTGTCTGCTCAAGAGACCCAGTACTTC

v_gene: TRBV7-9
abundance: NA
j_gene: TRBJ1-2
d_gene: TRBD1
CDR3aa: CASSLGTGYGYTF
CDR3nt: TGTGCCAGCAGCTTAGGGACAGGGTATGGCTACACCTTC

v_gene: TRBV15
abundance: once
j_gene: TRBJ2-7
d_gene: TRBD1
CDR3aa: CATSSQGVMFEQYF
CDR3nt: TGTGCCACCAGCAGCCAGGGGGTTATGTTCGAGCAGTACTTC

v_gene: TRBV5-5
abundance: NA
j_gene: TRBJ2-3
d_gene: TRBD2
CDR3aa: CASKYPAGVGTDTQYF
CDR3nt: TGTGCCAGCAAATACCCAGCGGGAGTGGGTACAGATACGCAGTATTTT

v_gene: TRBV4-1
abundance: NA
j_gene: TRBJ2-5
d_gene: NA
CDR3aa: CASSQGIIETQYF
CDR3nt: TGCGCCAGCAGCCAAGGCATAATAGAGACCCAGTACTTC

v_gene: TRBV19
abundance: once
j_gene: TRBJ2-7
d_gene: NA
CDR3aa: CASSISRSVYEQYF
CDR3nt: TGTGCCAGTAGTATAAGCAGATCGGTCTACGAGCAGTACTTC

v_gene: TRBV4-1
abundance: NA
j_gene: TRBJ2-7
d_gene: NA
CDR3aa: CASSQAWGGHYEQYF
CDR3nt: TGCGCCAGCAGCCAAGCGTGGGGGGGACACTACGAGCAGTACTTC

v_gene: TRBV7-9
abundance: once
j_gene: TRBJ2-1
d_gene: NA
CDR3aa: CASSQDQRSYNEQFF
CDR3nt: TGTGCCAGCAGCCAGGACCAGCGGTCCTACAATGAGCAGTTCTTC

v_gene: TRBV14
abundance: NA
j_gene: TRBJ2-7
d_gene: NA
CDR3aa: CASSRGLRGYEQYF
CDR3nt: TGTGCCAGCAGCCGGGGCCTGCGGGGCTACGAGCAGTACTTC

v_gene: TRBV5-5
abundance: NA
j_gene: TRBJ2-5
d_gene: NA
CDR3aa: CASSLGWGETQYF
CDR3nt: TGTGCCAGCAGCCTGGGTTGGGGGGAGACCCAGTACTTC

v_gene: TRBV11-3
abundance: NA
j_gene: TRBJ2-4
d_gene: NA
CDR3aa: CASSLDSAKNIQYF
CDR3nt: TGTGCCAGCAGCTTAGATAGTGCCAAAAACATTCAGTACTTC

v_gene: TRBV4-3
abundance: NA
j_gene: TRBJ1-6
d_gene: NA
CDR3aa: CASSQDSGTRYSPLHF
CDR3nt: TGCGCCAGCAGCCAAGATTCAGGGACTAGGTATTCACCCCTCCACTTT

v_gene: TRBV6-5
abundance: once
j_gene: TRBJ1-3
d_gene: NA
CDR3aa: CASTWGAGNTIYF
CDR3nt: TGTGCCAGCACGTGGGGAGCTGGAAACACCATATATTTT

v_gene: TRBV7-8
abundance: NA
j_gene: TRBJ2-7
d_gene: TRBD2
CDR3aa: CASSSGLAASYEQYF
CDR3nt: TGTGCCAGCAGCTCGGGACTAGCGGCCTCCTACGAGCAGTACTTC

v_gene: TRBV19
abundance: NA
j_gene: TRBJ1-5
d_gene: TRBD1
CDR3aa: CASTWTGGGQPQHF
CDR3nt: TGTGCCAGTACCTGGACAGGGGGAGGTCAGCCCCAGCATTTT

v_gene: TRBV19
abundance: NA
j_gene: TRBJ1-6
d_gene: TRBD1
CDR3aa: CASTPGQGYSPLHF
CDR3nt: TGTGCCAGTACACCGGGACAGGGATACTCACCCCTCCACTTT

v_gene: TRBV19
abundance: once
j_gene: TRBJ1-6
d_gene: NA
CDR3aa: CASSGERGNSPLHF
CDR3nt: TGTGCCAGTAGCGGAGAGAGGGGTAATTCACCCCTCCACTTT

v_gene: TRBV29-1
abundance: NA
j_gene: TRBJ2-1
d_gene: NA
CDR3aa: CSVEGTGPGYNEQFF
CDR3nt: TGCAGCGTTGAGGGTACAGGGCCTGGCTACAATGAGCAGTTCTTC

v_gene: TRBV27
abundance: NA
j_gene: TRBJ2-1
d_gene: TRBD2
CDR3aa: CASSLLAGVLSNEQFF
CDR3nt: TGTGCCAGCAGTTTATTGGCGGGAGTATTGTCGAATGAGCAGTTCTTC

v_gene: TRBV4-2
abundance: NA
j_gene: TRBJ2-1
d_gene: NA
CDR3aa: CASSQDPGDHNEQFF
CDR3nt: TGTGCCAGCAGCCAAGATCCCGGGGACCACAATGAGCAGTTCTTC

v_gene: TRBV6-4
abundance: NA
j_gene: TRBJ2-1
d_gene: TRBD2
CDR3aa: CASSADGGTSYNEQFF
CDR3nt: TGTGCCAGCAGTGCGGACGGGGGGACGTCCTACAATGAGCAGTTCTTC

v_gene: TRBV11-3
abundance: NA
j_gene: TRBJ2-1
d_gene: NA
CDR3aa: CASSRRVGDEQFF
CDR3nt: TGTGCCAGCAGCCGCAGGGTGGGGGATGAGCAGTTCTTC

v_gene: TRBV28
abundance: NA
j_gene: TRBJ1-2
d_gene: TRBD1
CDR3aa: CASSLLYGGTGDNYGYTF
CDR3nt: TGTGCCAGCAGTTTATTATACGGCGGGACAGGGGATAACTATGGCTACACCTTC

v_gene: TRBV9
abundance: NA
j_gene: TRBJ1-1
d_gene: TRBD1
CDR3aa: CASSARTGANTEAFF
CDR3nt: TGTGCCAGCAGCGCCCGGACAGGGGCGAACACTGAAGCTTTCTTT

v_gene: TRBV6-6
abundance: NA
j_gene: TRBJ2-6
d_gene: NA
CDR3aa: CASSSGHNSGANVLTF
CDR3nt: TGTGCCAGCAGTTCGGGACATAACTCTGGGGCCAACGTCCTGACTTTC

v_gene: TRBV7-2
abundance: NA
j_gene: TRBJ1-3
d_gene: TRBD1
CDR3aa: CASSYRQGAITIYF
CDR3nt: TGTGCCAGCAGCTACAGACAGGGGGCAATCACCATATATTTT

v_gene: TRBV7-7
abundance: NA
j_gene: TRBJ2-5
d_gene: TRBD2
CDR3aa: CASSFGLAETQYF
CDR3nt: TGTGCTAGCAGCTTCGGACTAGCGGAGACCCAGTACTTC

v_gene: TRBV9
abundance: few
j_gene: TRBJ1-6
d_gene: NA
CDR3aa: CASSVSYESPLHF
CDR3nt: TGTGCCAGCAGCGTGAGTTATGAATCACCCCTCCACTTT

v_gene: TRBV28
abundance: NA
j_gene: TRBJ2-2
d_gene: TRBD2
CDR3aa: CASSSNPTSRNTGELFF
CDR3nt: TGTGCCAGCAGTTCTAACCCGACTAGCCGGAACACCGGGGAGCTGTTTTTT

v_gene: TRBV5-1
abundance: NA
j_gene: TRBJ1-4
d_gene: TRBD1
CDR3aa: CASSERTGEDEKLFF
CDR3nt: TGCGCCAGCAGCGAGCGGACAGGTGAAGATGAAAAACTGTTTTTT

v_gene: TRBV7-2
abundance: NA
j_gene: TRBJ2-7
d_gene: NA
CDR3aa: CASSLDAYEQYF
CDR3nt: TGTGCCAGCAGCTTAGATGCCTACGAGCAGTACTTC

v_gene: TRBV7-2
abundance: NA
j_gene: TRBJ2-3
d_gene: NA
CDR3aa: CASSLRQGDTQYF
CDR3nt: TGTGCCAGCAGCTTAAGGCAGGGAGATACGCAGTATTTT

v_gene: TRBV18
abundance: NA
j_gene: TRBJ1-1
d_gene: NA
CDR3aa: CASSFPQNTEAFF
CDR3nt: TGTGCCAGCTCATTCCCCCAGAACACTGAAGCTTTCTTT

v_gene: TRBV6-4
abundance: NA
j_gene: TRBJ2-2
d_gene: TRBD2
CDR3aa: CASSRLAGPGELFF
CDR3nt: TGTGCCAGCAGTAGACTAGCGGGGCCCGGGGAGCTGTTTTTT

v_gene: TRBV29-1
abundance: NA
j_gene: TRBJ2-3
d_gene: NA
CDR3aa: CSVEGGGKSTDTQYF
CDR3nt: TGCAGCGTTGAAGGCGGTGGGAAGAGCACAGATACGCAGTATTTT

v_gene: TRBV28
abundance: NA
j_gene: TRBJ1-4
d_gene: NA
CDR3aa: CASSTQGTNEKLFF
CDR3nt: TGTGCCAGCAGCACACAGGGTACTAATGAAAAACTGTTTTTT

v_gene: TRBV28
abundance: NA
j_gene: TRBJ2-7
d_gene: TRBD1
CDR3aa: CATRDRGPDEQYF
CDR3nt: TGTGCCACCAGGGACAGGGGGCCCGACGAGCAGTACTTC

v_gene: TRBV6-5
abundance: NA
j_gene: TRBJ2-2
d_gene: NA
CDR3aa: CASSYRIGELFF
CDR3nt: TGTGCCAGCAGTTACAGAATCGGGGAGCTGTTTTTT

v_gene: TRBV7-8
abundance: once
j_gene: TRBJ1-2
d_gene: NA
CDR3aa: CASNPPGASGYTF
CDR3nt: TGTGCCAGCAACCCCCCTGGGGCGTCGGGCTACACCTTC

v_gene: TRBV5-4
abundance: NA
j_gene: TRBJ2-5
d_gene: NA
CDR3aa: CASSRGRYQETQYF
CDR3nt: TGTGCCAGCAGTCGCGGTCGGTACCAAGAGACCCAGTACTTC

v_gene: TRBV19
abundance: NA
j_gene: TRBJ2-1
d_gene: NA
CDR3aa: CASTQGAYNEQFF
CDR3nt: TGTGCCAGTACACAGGGAGCCTACAATGAGCAGTTCTTC

v_gene: TRBV6-1
abundance: once
j_gene: TRBJ2-2
d_gene: NA
CDR3aa: CASSEGTGPGELFF
CDR3nt: TGTGCCAGCAGTGAAGGAACAGGGCCCGGGGAGCTGTTTTTT

v_gene: TRBV5-4
abundance: NA
j_gene: TRBJ2-5
d_gene: NA
CDR3aa: CASSYGQPTVETQYF
CDR3nt: TGTGCCAGCAGCTATGGACAGCCCACCGTGGAGACCCAGTACTTC

v_gene: TRBV19
abundance: NA
j_gene: TRBJ1-5
d_gene: NA
CDR3aa: CASSYRAGNQPQHF
CDR3nt: TGTGCCAGTAGTTACCGGGCCGGCAATCAGCCCCAGCATTTT

v_gene: TRBV19
abundance: NA
j_gene: TRBJ1-2
d_gene: NA
CDR3aa: CASSLDRSNYGYTF
CDR3nt: TGTGCCAGTAGTTTGGACAGATCTAACTATGGCTACACCTTC

v_gene: TRBV19
abundance: NA
j_gene: TRBJ2-2
d_gene: NA
CDR3aa: CASSEEVGTGELFF
CDR3nt: TGTGCCAGTAGTGAGGAGGTTGGTACCGGGGAGCTGTTTTTT

v_gene: TRBV7-2
abundance: once
j_gene: TRBJ1-6
d_gene: NA
CDR3aa: CASSLRGEPGSPLHF
CDR3nt: TGTGCCAGCAGCTTACGTGGCGAGCCGGGGTCACCCCTCCACTTT

v_gene: TRBV18
abundance: NA
j_gene: TRBJ1-1
d_gene: NA
CDR3aa: CASSPRPGNTEAFF
CDR3nt: TGTGCCAGCTCACCACGTCCAGGCAACACTGAAGCTTTCTTT